This record concerns one T cell receptor (beta chain) sequence. Its antigen is not identified. This CDR3 is 12 amino acids long. V gave up 4 bases and J gave up 7 bases, with 8 bases separating them. Looked up from germline, CDR1 is SQVTM and CDR2 is ANQGSEA. One entry per CDR3 protein, called by TCRdb with MiXCR from the 5' RACE reads. The sample consists of a few hundred thousand distinct CDR3 sequences, roughly 4% of them appearing once. The sample is drawn from a study of T cells after yellow fever vaccination. Study-level results: Clones that expanded after primary vaccination mostly reappeared after the booster (96% CD4, about 91% CD8).

This chain connects TRBV29-1 to TRBJ1-6, with D perhaps matching TRBD1 (5 bases). The sequence came from a man between 18 and 29 years old who received the YFV17D yellow fever vaccine. The source was PBMCs, collected 5 days after the yellow fever booster vaccination. CDR3 region: CSVGDVNSPLHF. The CDR3 nucleotides read TGCAGCGTTGGGGACGTAAATTCACCCCTCCACTTT.